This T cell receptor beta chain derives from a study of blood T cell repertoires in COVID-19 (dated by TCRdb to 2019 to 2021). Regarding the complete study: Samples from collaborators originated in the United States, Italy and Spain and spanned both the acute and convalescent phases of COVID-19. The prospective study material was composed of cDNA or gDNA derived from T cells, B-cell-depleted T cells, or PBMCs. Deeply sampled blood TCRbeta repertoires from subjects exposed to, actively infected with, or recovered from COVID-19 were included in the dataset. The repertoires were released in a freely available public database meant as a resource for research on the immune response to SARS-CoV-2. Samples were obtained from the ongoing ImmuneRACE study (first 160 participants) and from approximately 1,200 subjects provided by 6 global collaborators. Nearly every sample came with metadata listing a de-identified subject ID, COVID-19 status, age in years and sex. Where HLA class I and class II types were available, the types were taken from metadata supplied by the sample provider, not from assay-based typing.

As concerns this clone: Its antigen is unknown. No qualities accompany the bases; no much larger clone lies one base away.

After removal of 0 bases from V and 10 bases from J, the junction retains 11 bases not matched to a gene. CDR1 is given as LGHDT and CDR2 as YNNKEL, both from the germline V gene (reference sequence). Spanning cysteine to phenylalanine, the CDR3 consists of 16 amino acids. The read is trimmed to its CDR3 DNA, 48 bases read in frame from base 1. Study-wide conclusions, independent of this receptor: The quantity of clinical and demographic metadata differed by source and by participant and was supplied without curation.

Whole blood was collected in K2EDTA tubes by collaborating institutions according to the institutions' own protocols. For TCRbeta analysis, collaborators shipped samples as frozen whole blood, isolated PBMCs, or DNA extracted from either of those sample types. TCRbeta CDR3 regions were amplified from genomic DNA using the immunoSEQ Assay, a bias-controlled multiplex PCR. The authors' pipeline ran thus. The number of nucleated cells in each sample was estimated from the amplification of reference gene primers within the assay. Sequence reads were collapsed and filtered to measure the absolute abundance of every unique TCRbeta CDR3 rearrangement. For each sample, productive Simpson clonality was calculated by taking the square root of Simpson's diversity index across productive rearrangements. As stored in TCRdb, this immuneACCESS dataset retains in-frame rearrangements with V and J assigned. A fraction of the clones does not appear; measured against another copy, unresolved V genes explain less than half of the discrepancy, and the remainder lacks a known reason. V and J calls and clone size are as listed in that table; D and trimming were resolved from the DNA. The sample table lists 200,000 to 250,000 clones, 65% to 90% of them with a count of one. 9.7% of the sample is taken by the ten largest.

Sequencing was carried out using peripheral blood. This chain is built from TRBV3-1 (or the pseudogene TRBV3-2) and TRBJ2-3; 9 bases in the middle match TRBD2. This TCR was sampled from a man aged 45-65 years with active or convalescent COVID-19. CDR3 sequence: CASSQDWGGRAVPQYF. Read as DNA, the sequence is TGTGCCAGCAGCCAAGATTGGGGCGGGAGGGCCGTTCCGCAGTATTTT.